This TCR beta chain came from a study of shared clonotypes between healthy human individuals (TCRdb year 2020). General notes on the study: A couple of women and a few men aged 18 to 49 years were included in the cohort. Per donor, three plates each were used for CD4 naive and CD4 memory, two for CD8 naive, and one for CD8 memory. To estimate repertoire size and how much clonotypes are shared between individuals, the study performed deep sequencing of blood TCR repertoires from five healthy adults. Different laboratories and diverse techniques were used to prepare libraries and sequence TCR repertoires, to increase sequencing depth and limit assay-specific biases. Each donor's leukapheresis produced roughly between roughly 0.9 and 9 billion PBMCs.

Donors were healthy HIV-negative adults with no recently reported acute infections or vaccinations. Every donor was a Caucasian adult living in Nashville, Tennessee, USA. CD4+ T cells were enriched by magnetic negative selection; naive cells were then positively selected on CD45RA, and the negative fraction formed the memory subset. Blood was obtained by leukapheresis, after which PBMCs were separated by Ficoll-Histopaque density gradient centrifugation and cryopreserved in liquid nitrogen vapor phase. Analytical flow cytometry was used to check the purity and quantity of every magnetically sorted T cell population. From each sorted fraction, genomic DNA was isolated and quantified by UV absorbance on a Nanodrop 2000c. CDR1 and CDR2, per the germline V gene (reference sequence), are SGHNT and YYREEE. The cysteine opens and the phenylalanine closes a CDR3 of 15 amino acids. CDR3 DNA is the only sequence kept; it has 45 bases, read in frame from the first base. V ends up 4 bases short and J 4 bases short, with an unmatched junction base count of 5.

Points the paper makes about the study in general: Clonotypes shared by all four sorted-subset donors showed higher generation probabilities than non-shared clonotypes. Rarefaction of sorted-subset datasets indicated incomplete sequencing despite the large sequencing depth. Naive subsets generally had larger estimated clonotype richness than memory subsets. Based on pairwise subsampling, the degree of clonotype sharing among donors was expected to be affected by sequencing depth. Sampling was limited to blood, and TCR repertoires in tissue likely differ from TCR repertoires in blood. Approximately 4.8% of naive CD4, around 3.6% of naive CD8, around 2.3% of memory CD4, and approximately 0.39% of memory CD8 clonotypes were shared across several donors. The small number of donors limited the genetic and exposure-history diversity represented.

This clone occurred a few times. What this receptor recognizes is not known. Per-nucleotide qualities are absent, and no much larger clonotype sits a single base away. TCR CDR3 regions were amplified from genomic DNA by multiplex PCR using the deep immunoSEQ assay. Extracted genomic DNA from each cell subset was distributed evenly across all wells of several immunoSEQ 96-well plates, and each plate was treated as a replicate. For sorted subsets, approximately 210 ng genomic DNA, equal to 30,000 or so T cell genomes, was loaded into each replicate PCR. The purified libraries were quantified using a Qubit 3.0 fluorometer, sized with a Bioanalyzer 2100, and then quantified again using the KAPA Library Quantification kit. A separate single-read 150-cycle Illumina NextSeq 550 flow cell was used to sequence each immunoSEQ 96-well plate. The original pipeline was this. Because the immunoSEQ output held only junctional sequences and lacked quality scores, the filtering could not match the filtering applied to full-length reads. To assign V/J genes and CDR3, sequences were annotated using PyIR, a Python wrapper for IgBLAST v1.9, with IMGT germline references. Reads were filtered out if the reads had weak V/J assignments (E-value above 1e-6), no CDR3, stop codons, out-of-frame junctions, or ambiguous translated residues. V3J clonotypes were defined as sequences sharing an identical inferred V gene, J gene, and CDR3 amino acid sequence. Percentage overlap between repertoires was computed as shared unique clonotypes divided by the size of the smaller repertoire. Three approaches were used to assess repertoire richness: RTK rarefaction, the Chao1 estimator, and Recon v2.1 estimates of unobserved clonotypes. Generation probabilities were computed with OLGA for all TCRbeta clonotypes obtained by the gDNA method from a few donors. TCRdb mirrors the immuneACCESS table, restricted to in-frame sequences. Some clones are absent from its copies; in checked studies, under half trace to an unresolved V gene, and the reason for the others is unknown. That table supplies the V and J calls and clone size; D and trimming were determined from the DNA. For this sample the table gives a few hundred thousand clones, of which 73% were detected only once. The ten largest account for roughly 10% of the sample.

The TCR sequence derives from a man aged 25 to 40 in good health. This sequence uses TRBV5-4 and TRBJ2-1, with 10 bases in between that match TRBD1. Source material: memory CD4+ T cells sorted from blood. Explained via the paper, the cell subset or site label denotes: CD45RA-negative fraction. The DNA is TGTGCCAGCAGCGCGACAGGGGGCGGGTACAATGAGCAGTTCTTC. Its translation is CASSATGGGYNEQFF.